This T cell receptor beta chain was sequenced in a study of CD8 T cells in Susac syndrome (dated by TCRdb to between 2018 and 2021). For the study in its entirety: The study used repertoire sequencing to test whether antigen drove CD8+ T cell activation and differentiation in Susac syndrome. Results the study describes overall, beyond this receptor: The TCR sequencing and HLA analysis was acknowledged to have included a relatively small number of individuals.

RNA was extracted using the RNeasy kit, and roughly 0.5 to 1 ug of the RNA was reverse transcribed with random hexamers. The immunoSEQ multiplex PCR assay, covering 54 Vbeta and 13 Jbeta segments, was used to amplify TCR beta CDR3 regions. PCR amplification bias was corrected using a synthetic template baseline for primer optimization and computational correction. On the authors' methods: Reads were annotated to V, D and J genes according to IMGT and were analyzed with immunoSEQ Analyzer, with only productive sequences retained. Clonality was computed as one minus Shannon entropy normalized by log2 of the number of productive unique sequences. Public and private clones were assessed among the 100 most prevalent clones of each patient and control. Clones were defined as Susac-specific when absent from the healthy and MS cohorts, from approximately 1,100 published viral clones and from other ImmuneACCESS disease sequences. TCRdb reprocessing: public reads trimmed at Q25 with fastp, clones called with MiXCR, in-frame beta chains kept. Rows with a matching CDR3 protein are joined into one entry that keeps the most common DNA and genes. These V and J calls rely on TCRdb rather than the paper's analysis. Here the sample has over 95,000 distinct CDR3 sequences; around 90% occur a single time. 0.14% of the sample rests with the top ten.

With respect to this clonotype: Its antigen is not yet known. It has no much larger one-base neighbor in the sample; base qualities were not kept.

Peripheral blood CD8+ and CD4+ T cells from healthy donors, Susac syndrome patients and multiple sclerosis patients were profiled using high-throughput TCR beta sequencing. Healthy donors were included as age- and sex-matched controls. CD8+ TEMRA cells were enriched by FACS, while bulk CD8+ and CD4+ T cells were purified by magnetic negative isolation. Blood was collected in EDTA tubes and processed within 24 hours, with PBMCs isolated through density gradient centrifugation. PBMCs intended for TCR sequencing were cryopreserved in liquid nitrogen and thawed later in a water bath at 37 degrees C. The sorted or isolated CD4+, CD8+ and CD8+ TEMRA cells had a purity of 90% or higher. Sequenced input: CD4+ T cells from PBMCs. This receptor was identified in a human donor in good health.

The DNA reads TGTGCCAGCAGCTTTCGAAGACCGGGCACCGGGGAGCTGTTTTTT. Its protein reads: CASSFRRPGTGELFF. The sequence is built from TRBV7-2 and TRBJ2-2, with the D gene call left open. Relative to germline, V is 3 bases shorter and J is 4 bases shorter, with 12 bases between their ends. There are 15 amino acids in the CDR3, from cysteine to phenylalanine inclusive. Only the CDR3 DNA stays, 45 bases, in frame from base 1. For CDR1 and CDR2, the germline V gene lists SGHTA and FQGNSA.